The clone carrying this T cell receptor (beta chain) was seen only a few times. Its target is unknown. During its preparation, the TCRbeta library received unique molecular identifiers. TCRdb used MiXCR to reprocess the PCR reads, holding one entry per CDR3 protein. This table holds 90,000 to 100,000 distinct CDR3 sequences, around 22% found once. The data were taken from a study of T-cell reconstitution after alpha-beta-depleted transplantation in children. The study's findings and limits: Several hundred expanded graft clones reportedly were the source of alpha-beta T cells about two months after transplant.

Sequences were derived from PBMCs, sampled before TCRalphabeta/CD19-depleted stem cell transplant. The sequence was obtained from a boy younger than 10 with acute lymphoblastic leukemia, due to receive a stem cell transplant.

DNA for the CDR3: TGTGCCAGCAGCAAAGAGGCCCCCGCAGATACGCAGTATTTT. Translation gives CASSKEAPADTQYF. The gene calls are TRBV21-1 and TRBJ2-3; whether TRBD1, the table's D call, matches the DNA was not checked. TRBV21-1 is reported as a pseudogene. The CDR3 has 14 residues.